Following are 18 T cell receptor beta chains from one sample sequenced in a study of cytomegalovirus exposure and HLA in healthy donors (dated by TCRdb to about 2017). The method behind the library was the immunoSEQ multiplex PCR assay. For the multiplex PCR, a mixture combining 60 forward primers for TCR Vbeta segments and 13 reverse primers for TCR Jbeta segments was used. Imported from immuneACCESS, the table was reduced by TCRdb to in-frame sequences with V and J called. These copies leave out some clones; in studies compared against another copy, an unresolved V gene accounts for under half, and the cause of the remainder is not known. This sample gives around 91,000 clones in total; under 65% of them show up just once. The top ten constitute 2.5% to 3.5% of the sample. The specimen sequenced was PBMCs. The receptors derive from a man between 60 and 75 years old in good health and CMV-seronegative.

The chain has TRBV27 and TRBJ2-1, with 9 bases identical to TRBD2. CDR1 and CDR2 (germline): MNHEY, SMNVEV (reference sequence). This CDR3 spans 16 amino acids. The ends lost 4 bases at V and 7 bases at J; junction bases unmatched: 11. CDR3 loop: CASSSPVGLANNEQFF. The CDR3 DNA is TGTGCCAGCAGTTCCCCCGTCGGACTAGCGAATAATGAGCAGTTCTTC.

The CDR3 sequence: CASSLLTGGPDTQYF. The DNA of the CDR3 is TGTGCCAGCAGCTTATTGACGGGGGGGCCAGATACGCAGTATTTT. V and J are TRBV7-6 and TRBJ2-3; 8 bases match TRBD2. The CDR3 runs to 15 residues. Germline CDR1 is SGHVS and CDR2 is FNYEAQ. Losses at the gene ends were 2 bases for V and 4 bases for J; bases not matched to a gene: 5.

This CDR3 reads CASSPGTGGVGETQYF. The CDR3 DNA sequence: TGTGCCAGCAGCCCCGGGACAGGGGGAGTTGGAGAGACCCAGTACTTC. The V call is TRBV7-9, the J call TRBJ2-5; TRBD1 matches at 11 bases. CDR1 and CDR2 from the germline V gene are SEHNR and FQNEAQ (reference sequence). The CDR3 covers 16 residues. V was clipped by 5 bases and J by 4 bases; unmatched bases: 9.

The V call is TRBV9, the J call TRBJ1-1, with 12 bases that match TRBD1. Germline CDR1 reads SGDLS; CDR2 reads YYNGEE. This CDR3 is built from 15 residues. V shed 4 bases and J 6 bases; nucleotides not matched to a gene: 7. CDR3 sequence reads: CASSLTGQGASEAFF. DNA for the CDR3: TGTGCCAGCAGCCTTACGGGACAGGGGGCGTCTGAAGCTTTCTTT.

The rearrangement links TRBV25-1 to TRBJ2-2; 8 positions match TRBD1. Germline V gene sequence: CDR1 MGHDK, CDR2 SYGVNS. CDR3 length: 16 residues. V was pared by 2 bases and J by 7 bases, with 9 bases of the junction left unmatched. CDR3 loop: CASSEERTGTLGELFF. In DNA, the CDR3 is TGTGCCAGCAGTGAAGAACGGACAGGGACACTCGGGGAGCTGTTTTTT.

This clone has a handful of counts. The V gene is TRBV11-2, the J gene TRBJ2-2; TRBD1 matches 10 bases. The length of the CDR3 is 18 residues. V shed 1 base and J 3 bases; nucleotides not matched to a gene: 8. CDR1 is SGHAT, CDR2 FQNNGV, per germline. The CDR3, as DNA: TGTGCCAGCAGCTTAGTCCAACCCGGGACAGGGGACACCGGGGAGCTGTTTTTT. Translated: CASSLVQPGTGDTGELFF.

The genes are TRBV10-3 and TRBJ1-2, with 7 bases that match TRBD1. This CDR3 contains 16 residues. Germline CDR1 is ENHRY and CDR2 is SYGVKD. The V segment lost 4 bases and the J segment 1 base; nucleotides outside the gene matches: 9. The CDR3 region has the DNA TGTGCCATCAGTGGCGAGAAGGGGGCCATTAACTATGGCTACACCTTC. Translating it yields CAISGEKGAINYGYTF.

V gene TRBV6-1 combines with J gene TRBJ1-2, with 7 positions matching TRBD1. Germline CDR1 MNHNS, CDR2 SASEGT. The V segment lost 6 bases and the J segment 4 bases; nucleotides outside the gene matches: 8. The CDR3 is 14 amino acids. The CDR3 protein is CASRPAPGGYGYTF. DNA for the CDR3: TGTGCCAGCAGACCCGCGCCAGGGGGCTATGGCTACACCTTC.

This chain uses TRBV30 with TRBJ2-7, with 11 bases matching TRBD2. Germline V gene data show CDR1 as GTSNPN and CDR2 as SVGIG (reference sequence). The V segment lost 2 bases and the J segment 3 bases; nucleotides outside the gene matches: 3. The CDR3 is 14 amino acids. The CDR3 sequence is CAWSPGLAGYEQYF. CDR3 nucleotides: TGTGCCTGGAGTCCCGGACTAGCGGGCTACGAGCAGTACTTC.

This chain's CDR3 is CASSGRADLKGPQETQYF. The CDR3 DNA reads as TGTGCCAGCAGCGGGAGGGCAGATCTAAAGGGTCCCCAAGAGACCCAGTACTTC. The chain couples TRBV9 to TRBJ2-5; a possible D gene is TRBD2 (6 bases). This CDR3 region has 18 residues. Germline values: CDR1 SGDLS, CDR2 YYNGEE. V was cut by 3 bases and J by 1 base, with 22 bases left in between.

The chain employs TRBV5-1 and TRBJ2-1, with 16 nucleotides matching TRBD2. CDR1 is SGHRS and CDR2 is YFSETQ in the germline V gene. The CDR3 contains 18 residues. V gave up 3 bases and J gave up 5 bases; unmatched junction bases: 8. In nucleotides, the CDR3 is TGCGCCAGCAGCTGGGGACTAGCGGGAGGGTATGAAAACAATGAGCAGTTCTTC. It encodes CASSWGLAGGYENNEQFF.

The rearrangement links TRBV2 to TRBJ2-3, with D possibly matching TRBD1 (6 bases). Trimming removed 6 bases at V and 5 bases at J, with 6 bases between. There are 11 residues in the CDR3. Germline CDR1 and CDR2: SNHLY and FYNNEI. The CDR3, as DNA: TGTGCCAGCAGGACAGGAGATACGCAGTATTTT. As protein: CASRTGDTQYF.

This clone has only a few counts. This chain's CDR3 is CASSYGGPYEQYF. The CDR3 region has the DNA TGTGCCAGCAGTTATGGAGGCCCCTACGAGCAGTACTTC. The J gene is TRBJ2-7, the V gene TRBV6-6; tentatively, D is TRBD2 (5 bases). The CDR3 is 13 amino acids. Trimming left V 3 bases short and J 2 bases short, with 8 bases between. Germline loops: CDR1 MNHNY, CDR2 SVGAGI (reference sequence).

The chain employs TRBV6-5 and TRBJ2-5, with TRBD2 identical over 7 bases. The CDR3 is 14 residues long. Per germline, CDR1 MNHEY and CDR2 SVGAGI. The V segment lost 6 bases and the J segment 3 bases; nucleotides outside the gene matches: 7. CDR3 residues: CASSRDYSEETQYF. For the CDR3, the DNA is TGTGCCAGCAGCCGGGACTACAGCGAAGAGACCCAGTACTTC.

This chain joins TRBV10-3 and TRBJ1-6, with 7 bases fitting TRBD1. From germline, CDR1 is ENHRY and CDR2 SYGVKD. The CDR3 spans 13 residues. The J segment lost 8 bases and the V segment lost 2 bases, leaving 0 bases of the junction unmatched. The chain's CDR3 is CAISETGDSPLHF. For the CDR3, the DNA is TGTGCCATCAGTGAGACAGGGGATTCACCCCTCCACTTT.

The J gene is TRBJ1-4, the V gene TRBV5-1; the D gene is possibly TRBD1 (6 bases). Trimming took off 7 bases at V and 3 bases at J, with 13 bases between the two ends. CDR1 and CDR2 (germline): SGHRS, YFSETQ. The CDR3 spans 14 residues. This CDR3 reads CASSEAGANEKLFF. The CDR3 nucleotides are TGCGCCAGCTCTGAGGCAGGGGCTAATGAAAAACTGTTTTTT.

Here the CDR3 reads CASGYNYNEQFF. The CDR3 DNA follows: TGTGCTAGTGGATACAACTACAATGAGCAGTTCTTC. The rearrangement uses TRBV12-5 and TRBJ2-1; the D is unclear. This CDR3 is 12 amino acids long. Per the germline V gene, CDR1 is LGHNT and CDR2 is FRNRAP. V was shortened by 6 bases and J by 3 bases, with 6 bases between the two germline ends. The whole variable domain, remainder taken from reference TRBV12-5 and TRBJ2-1, is DARVTQTPRHKVTEMGQEVTMRCQPILGHNTVFWYRQTMMQGLELLAYFRNRAPLDDSGMPKDRFSAEMPDATLATLKIQPSEPRDSAVYFCASGYNYNEQFFGPGTRLTVL.

The table lists this clone with a few counts. The chain has TRBV7-9 and TRBJ1-2; maybe TRBD1 (5 bases). The V and J ends lost 5 bases and 3 bases respectively, with 7 bases between them. The germline V gene encodes CDR1 SEHNR and CDR2 FQNEAQ (reference sequence). The CDR3 length is 12 residues. Written as DNA, the CDR3 is TGTGCCAGCAGCGGAGGGGACTATGGCTACACCTTC. Translated, it gives CASSGGDYGYTF.